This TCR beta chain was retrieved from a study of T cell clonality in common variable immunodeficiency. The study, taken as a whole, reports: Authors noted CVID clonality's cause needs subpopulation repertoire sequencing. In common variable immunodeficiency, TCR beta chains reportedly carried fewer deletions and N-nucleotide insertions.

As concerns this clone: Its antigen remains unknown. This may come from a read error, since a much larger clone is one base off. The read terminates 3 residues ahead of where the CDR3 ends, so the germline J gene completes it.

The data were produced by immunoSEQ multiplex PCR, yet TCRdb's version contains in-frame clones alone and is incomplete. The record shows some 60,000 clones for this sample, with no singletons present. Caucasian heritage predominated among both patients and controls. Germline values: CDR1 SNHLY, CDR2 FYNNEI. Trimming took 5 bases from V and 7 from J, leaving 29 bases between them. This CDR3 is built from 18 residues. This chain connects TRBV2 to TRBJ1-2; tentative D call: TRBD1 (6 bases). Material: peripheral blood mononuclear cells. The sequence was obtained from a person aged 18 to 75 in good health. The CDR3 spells CASSKEVMFGAGVGGYTF. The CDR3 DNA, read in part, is TGTGCCAGCAGTAAAGAAGTAATGTTCGGGGCAGGGGTAGGTGGC.